The 10 T cell receptor beta chains presented below share a single source sample, sequenced in a study of blood T cell repertoires in COVID-19. Only in-frame clones appear in the TCRdb table, and some are missing; sequencing was by immunoSEQ multiplex PCR. The top ten clones hold approximately 1.3% of a sample with approximately 270,000 clones, almost 90% of them seen once. Sequencing used peripheral blood. Receptors originate from an elderly man with acute or convalescent COVID-19.

This chain uses TRBV19 with TRBJ2-7, with D possibly matching TRBD2 (5 bases). CDR1 is LNHDA, CDR2 SQIVND, per germline (reference sequence). This CDR3 has 13 residues. With 1 base removed from V and 5 bases from J, the gap between germline ends came to 9 bases. DNA for the CDR3: TGTGCCAGTAGTATAGCACTAGGAGACGAGCAGTACTTC. Encoded protein: CASSIALGDEQYF.

The CDR3 DNA is TGTGCCAGCAGAATCGACAGGGATGTTATCAACGTCCTGACTTTC. Translating it yields CASRIDRDVINVLTF. V is TRBV2 and J is TRBJ2-6; 7 bases match TRBD1. Germline V gene sequence: CDR1 SNHLY, CDR2 FYNNEI. The CDR3 extends over 15 amino acids. V was clipped by 6 bases and J by 9 bases; unmatched bases: 11.

The V gene is TRBV5-6, the J gene TRBJ1-6; a possible D gene is TRBD1 (5 bases). Trimming removed 0 bases from V and 6 bases from J, with 10 bases in between. The CDR3 spans 15 residues. Germline CDR1 reads SGHDT; CDR2 reads YYEEEE. Written as DNA, the CDR3 is TGTGCCAGCAGCTTGGGAAGGGGATCTAATTCACCCCTCCACTTT. Its protein product is CASSLGRGSNSPLHF.

This CDR3 reads CASSTRVVFSYEQYF. The DNA of the CDR3 is TGTGCCAGCAGCACCAGGGTAGTTTTTTCCTACGAGCAGTACTTC. The J gene is TRBJ2-7, the V gene TRBV5-8; D perhaps matches TRBD1 (5 bases). The CDR3 covers 15 residues. CDR1 is SGHTS and CDR2 is YDEGEE in the germline V gene. The V end lost 4 bases, the J end lost 1 base, and 15 bases lay between the germline ends.

This clone was detected once. The chain carries TRBV2 and TRBJ2-2, with D tentatively TRBD1 (6 bases). CDR1 and CDR2 from the germline V gene are SNHLY and FYNNEI. V shed 9 bases and J shed 2 bases, with 16 bases lying between them. The CDR3 contains 15 residues. The CDR3 region has the DNA TGTGCCAGTTGCATTGTGGGGGCTAACACCGGGGAGCTGTTTTTT. This sequence encodes CASCIVGANTGELFF. The full variable domain, with the rest looked up from reference TRBV2 and TRBJ2-2, is EPEVTQTPSHQVTQMGQEVILRCVPISNHLYFYWYRQILGQKVEFLVSFYNNEISEKSEIFDDQFSVERPDGSNFTLKIRSTKLEDSAMYFCASCIVGANTGELFFGEGSRLTVL.

V is TRBV7-2 and J is TRBJ2-7, with D perhaps TRBD1 (5 bases). The CDR3 contains 14 residues. Germline values: CDR1 SGHTA, CDR2 FQGNSA. Trimming left V 2 bases short and J 2 bases short, with 10 bases between. The DNA for the CDR3 is TGTGCCAGCAGCTTAACCTGGGGCCCCTACGAGCAGTACTTC. Its protein product is CASSLTWGPYEQYF.

The rearrangement uses TRBV6-4 and TRBJ2-5; D is perhaps TRBD1 (5 bases). Trimming removed 4 bases at V and 1 base at J, with 13 bases between. The CDR3 spans 15 residues. Germline values: CDR1 MRHNA, CDR2 SNTAGT. CDR3 residues: CASSAGLTSQETQYF. CDR3 DNA: TGTGCCAGCAGTGCAGGGTTGACGAGCCAAGAGACCCAGTACTTC.

The V and J genes are TRBV14 and TRBJ2-1; 8 bases match TRBD1. Germline V gives CDR1 SGHDN, CDR2 FVKESK. With 3 bases clipped from V and 4 bases from J, the junction kept 5 bases outside the gene matches. The length of the CDR3 is 15 residues. CDR3 protein: CASSQTRGQYNEQFF. The DNA for the CDR3 is TGTGCCAGCAGCCAGACCAGGGGGCAATACAATGAGCAGTTCTTC.

V and J are TRBV11-2 and TRBJ2-2; the match to TRBD2 covers 10 bases. The V gene's germline CDR1 is SGHAT and CDR2 FQNNGV. CDR3 length: 18 residues. After removal of 0 bases from V and 6 bases from J, the junction contained 10 bases not matched to a gene. The DNA of the CDR3 is TGTGCCAGCAGCTTAGAACAGGAGGGACTAGCGAAAGCCGGGGAGCTGTTTTTT. As protein: CASSLEQEGLAKAGELFF. Full variable domain (missing parts from reference TRBV11-2 and TRBJ2-2): EAGVAQSPRYKIIEKRQSVAFWCNPISGHATLYWYQQILGQGPKLLIQFQNNGVVDDSQLPKDRFSAERLKGVDSTLKIQPAKLEDSAVYLCASSLEQEGLAKAGELFFGEGSRLTVL.

This sequence joins TRBV5-4 and TRBJ2-3, with 11 bases fitting TRBD2. The CDR3 has 17 amino acids. V was clipped by 1 base and J by 4 bases; unmatched bases: 8. Germline lookup yields CDR1 SGHNT and CDR2 YYREEE (reference sequence). The CDR3 protein is CASSLRVAGGVADTQYF. In DNA form, the CDR3 reads TGTGCCAGCAGCTTGCGGGTAGCGGGAGGGGTTGCAGATACGCAGTATTTT. Looking up the rest from reference TRBV5-4 and TRBJ2-3 gives the full variable domain: ETGVTQSPTHLIKTRGQQVTLRCSSQSGHNTVSWYQQALGQGPQFIFQYYREEENGRGNFPPRFSGLQFPNYSSELNVNALELDDSALYLCASSLRVAGGVADTQYFGPGTRLTVL.